These 2 T cell receptor beta chains originate from one sample sequenced in a study of monozygotic twins with inflammatory bowel disease. TCRdb reprocessed the 5' RACE reads and keeps a single row for each CDR3 protein, giving no DNA. This repertoire includes about 210,000 distinct CDR3 sequences. Sequencing was carried out using blood. These receptors all stem from a human donor with ulcerative colitis or Crohn's disease, or a healthy co-twin of an affected twin (not recorded which).

The chain uses TRBV5-1 and TRBJ2-7. The CDR3 is made up of 13 amino acids. Germline values: CDR1 SGHRS, CDR2 YFSETQ. The CDR3 is CASSWAASYEQYF. Looking up the rest from reference TRBV5-1 and TRBJ2-7 gives the full variable domain: KAGVTQTPRYLIKTRGQQVTLSCSPISGHRSVSWYQQTPGQGLQFLFEYFSETQRNKGNFPGRFSGRQFSNSRSEMNVSTLELGDSALYLCASSWAASYEQYFGPGTRLTVT.

The V gene is TRBV19, the J gene TRBJ1-1; TCRdb indicates TRBD1, and absent DNA this call remains unverified. The germline gives CDR1 LNHDA, CDR2 SQIVND (reference sequence). This CDR3 spans 16 amino acids. The CDR3 protein is CASSRGTGIVNTEAFF.